This TCR beta chain was captured in a study of blood T cells in healthy people across ages. Overall study: Per two T cells, about one barcoded beta molecule was captured through template switching.

Germline V gives CDR1 LGHDT, CDR2 YNNKEL (reference sequence). The V gene end was trimmed by 4 bases and the J gene end by 6 bases; junction bases not matched to a gene: 12. The CDR3 spans 16 residues. With a J-beta primer mix and a sample-barcoded 5' primer, a second PCR ran about 6 to 11 cycles. TCRdb re-analysed the 5' RACE reads in MiXCR, keeping a single row per CDR3 protein. The top ten hold 2.5% to 3.5% of the sample, which has roughly 800,000 distinct CDR3 sequences, 20% to 30% seen once. These records were also assigned to another study, of T cells of mothers and their children.

Specimen: blood. The origin of this receptor is a boy younger than 18 in good health. The J gene is TRBJ2-1, the V gene TRBV3-1; 7 bases match TRBD1. Here the CDR3 DNA reads TGTGCCAGCAGCCTAGGGCCAGGGGGATATTTCAATGAGCAGTTCTTC. This codes for CASSLGPGGYFNEQFF.